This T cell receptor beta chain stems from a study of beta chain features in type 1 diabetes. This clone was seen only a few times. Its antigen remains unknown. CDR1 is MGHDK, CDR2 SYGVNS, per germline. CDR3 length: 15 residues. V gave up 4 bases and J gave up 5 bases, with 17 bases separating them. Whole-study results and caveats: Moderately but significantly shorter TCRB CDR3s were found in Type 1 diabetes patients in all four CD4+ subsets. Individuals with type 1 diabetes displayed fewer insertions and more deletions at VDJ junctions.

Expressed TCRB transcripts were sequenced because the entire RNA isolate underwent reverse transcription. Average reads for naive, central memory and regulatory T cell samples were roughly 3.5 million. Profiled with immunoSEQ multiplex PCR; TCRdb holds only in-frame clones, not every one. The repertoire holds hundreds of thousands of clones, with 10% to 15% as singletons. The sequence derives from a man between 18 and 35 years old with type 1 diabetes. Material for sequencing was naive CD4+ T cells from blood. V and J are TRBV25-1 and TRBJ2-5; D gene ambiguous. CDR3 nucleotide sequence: TGTGCCAGCAGTGGGAGTGTCCCTTTGGGGGAGACCCAGTACTTC. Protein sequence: CASSGSVPLGETQYF.